These 18 T cell receptor beta chains came from one sample sequenced in a study of blood T cell repertoires in COVID-19. Sequencing was performed with immunoSEQ multiplex PCR; in TCRdb, only in-frame clones are kept and a portion is missing. The table lists approximately 220,000 clones, roughly 82% of them singletons. Sequencing was carried out using peripheral blood. The receptors come from a woman aged 65 to 85 with acute or convalescent COVID-19.

This chain connects TRBV6-5 to TRBJ1-4; D call uncertain. From germline, CDR1 is MNHEY and CDR2 SVGAGI. With 6 bases removed from V and 5 bases from J, the gap between germline ends came to 10 bases. The CDR3 spans 13 residues. This CDR3 reads CASRKQSNEKLFF. In DNA form, the CDR3 reads TGTGCCAGCAGGAAACAGTCGAATGAAAAACTGTTTTTT.

The chain links TRBV3-1 (or the pseudogene TRBV3-2) to TRBJ2-2, with D tentatively TRBD2 (6 bases). This CDR3 is 16 amino acids long. CDR1 and CDR2 from the germline V gene are LGHDT and YNNKEL (reference sequence). Trimming cost V 5 bases and J 3 bases, with 16 bases left between them. The CDR3 sequence: CASSASEGADTGELFF. The CDR3 DNA is TGTGCCAGCAGCGCTAGCGAGGGCGCGGACACCGGGGAGCTGTTTTTT.

In this sample, this clone turned up a few times. J is TRBJ2-7 and V is TRBV6-5; the match to TRBD2 covers 12 bases. CDR3 length equals 15 residues. Germline-derived CDR1 and CDR2 are MNHEY and SVGAGI. The V and J ends lost 6 bases and 3 bases, in that order; junction bases with no gene match: 6. The CDR3 DNA reads as TGTGCCAGCAGAGAGACTAGCGGGGGCCGCTACGAGCAGTACTTC. Translated: CASRETSGGRYEQYF.

V and J are TRBV18 and TRBJ2-7; 10 positions agree with TRBD2. The CDR3 is made up of 14 amino acids. With V trimmed by 3 bases and J by 3 bases, 2 bases remained unmatched. CDR1 and CDR2 (germline): KGHSH, LQKENI. The CDR3 spells CASSPGTSVYEQYF. CDR3 nucleotide sequence: TGTGCCAGCTCACCCGGGACTAGCGTCTACGAGCAGTACTTC.

The chain combines TRBV2 with TRBJ1-1, with unresolved D. Germline V CDR1 and CDR2: SNHLY, FYNNEI. The CDR3 sequence is 15 residues long. V lost 1 base and J 1 base, leaving 10 bases between the germline ends. As DNA, the CDR3 is TGTGCCAGCAGTGAAGTTGGGGAGCCGAACACTGAAGCTTTCTTT. Residues: CASSEVGEPNTEAFF.

This chain connects TRBV5-1 to TRBJ1-2, with TRBD1 as a possible D gene (6 bases). The V and J ends lost 0 bases and 8 bases respectively, with 17 bases between them. Germline V gives CDR1 SGHRS, CDR2 YFSETQ. This CDR3 comprises 15 residues. CDR3 in amino acids: CASSLEQGLVEGYTF. Here the CDR3 DNA reads TGCGCCAGCAGCTTGGAACAGGGCCTGGTCGAGGGCTACACCTTC.

The chain employs TRBV19 and TRBJ1-5; a possible D gene is TRBD1 (6 bases). Trimming took off 1 base at V and 7 bases at J, with 20 bases between the two ends. Germline CDR1 LNHDA, CDR2 SQIVND (reference sequence). This CDR3 has 17 amino acids. CDR3 bases: TGTGCCAGTAGTATAGCGGCAGGGGCCTCCGTGGGGCAGCCCCAGCATTTT. It yields the protein CASSIAAGASVGQPQHF.

CDR3 bases: TGCGCCAGCAGCCAAGATTTAGGGGGACAGCCCCAGCATTTT. Translation gives CASSQDLGGQPQHF. The rearrangement links TRBV4-3 to TRBJ1-5; D possibly corresponds to TRBD1 (6 bases). Germline assignment: CDR1 LGHNA and CDR2 YSLEER. The ends were cut back, 0 bases at V and 7 bases at J, with 10 bases in the middle. This CDR3 region has 14 residues.

This chain links TRBV21-1 with TRBJ2-3; the table's TRBD1 call for D was not verified on the DNA. TRBV21-1 is marked as a pseudogene. The CDR3 sequence is 15 residues long. Here the CDR3 DNA reads TGTGCCAGCAGCCCCCGGGGACACCGCACAGATACGCAGTATTTT. It translates to CASSPRGHRTDTQYF.

J is TRBJ1-5 and V is TRBV19, with 7 bases lining up with TRBD1. V lost 11 bases, J lost 0 bases, and 7 bases stayed unmatched. CDR3 length equals 14 residues. Germline CDR1 is LNHDA and CDR2 is SQIVND (reference sequence). Written as DNA, the CDR3 is TGTGCCGGAGGGGGCGTTAATAGCAATCAGCCCCAGCATTTT. It translates to CAGGGVNSNQPQHF.

The J gene is TRBJ2-3, the V gene TRBV4-2; 10 nucleotides line up with TRBD2. Germline CDR1 LGHNA, CDR2 YNFKEQ. Unmatched junction bases numbered 8, after V lost 2 bases and J lost 3 bases. The CDR3 runs 17 residues. This chain's CDR3 is CASSQTSSGGGTDTQYF. For the CDR3, the DNA is TGTGCCAGCAGCCAAACCTCTAGCGGGGGAGGTACAGATACGCAGTATTTT.

The rearrangement uses TRBV6-1 and TRBJ1-3; 8 positions match TRBD1. CDR3 length: 15 amino acids. V lost 7 bases to trimming and J lost 4 bases; unmatched junction nucleotides: 9. Germline V CDR1 and CDR2: MNHNS, SASEGT. Here the CDR3 reads CASNQAGGPGNTIYF. As DNA, the CDR3 is TGTGCCAGCAACCAAGCAGGGGGCCCGGGAAACACCATATATTTT.

The chain links TRBV3-1 (or the pseudogene TRBV3-2) to TRBJ2-5; 10 bases align to TRBD2. The CDR3 runs to 14 residues. Germline V gene sequence: CDR1 LGHDT, CDR2 YNNKEL (reference sequence). V was pared by 6 bases and J by 5 bases, with 6 bases of the junction left unmatched. The CDR3 DNA is TGTGCCAGCAGGTTTAGCGGGGGGTCGGAGACCCAGTACTTC. This sequence encodes CASRFSGGSETQYF.

This chain uses TRBV4-3 with TRBJ1-1, with unresolved D. V was shortened by 1 base and J by 1 base, with 13 bases between the two germline ends. Germline loops: CDR1 LGHNA, CDR2 YSLEER. This CDR3 is 16 amino acids long. The CDR3 loop reads CASSQVLSRGNTEAFF. DNA for the CDR3: TGCGCCAGCAGCCAAGTTTTGTCCCGGGGGAACACTGAAGCTTTCTTT.

The chain is built from TRBV7-8 and TRBJ2-1; 10 bases are a match to TRBD1. V lost 3 bases to trimming and J lost 7 bases; unmatched junction nucleotides: 6. CDR1 SGHVS and CDR2 FQNEAQ come from the germline V gene. The CDR3 runs to 15 residues. The CDR3 DNA follows: TGTGCCAGCAGCTTCCCGGGACAGGGGACAAATGAGCAGTTCTTC. It is translated as CASSFPGQGTNEQFF. Using reference TRBV7-8 and TRBJ2-1 for the parts outside the CDR3, the full variable domain is GAGVSQSPRYKVAKRGQDVALRCDPISGHVSLFWYQQALGQGPEFLTYFQNEAQLDKSGLPSDRFFAERPEGSVSTLKIQRTQQEDSAVYLCASSFPGQGTNEQFFGPGTRLTVL.

The rearrangement uses TRBV27 and TRBJ1-6; 10 bases line up with TRBD1. This CDR3 has 12 residues. Germline loops: CDR1 MNHEY, CDR2 SMNVEV (reference sequence). J gave up 10 bases and V 8 bases, and 2 bases lay outside the gene matches. DNA of the CDR3: TGTGCCAGCCGGACAGGGGGGTCACCCCTCCACTTT. Protein product: CASRTGGSPLHF.

V gene TRBV28 combines with J gene TRBJ1-6; a weak D match, TRBD1 (5 bases). Germline CDR1 MDHEN, CDR2 SYDVKM. The CDR3 totals 15 residues. V lost 6 bases, J lost 8 bases, and 17 bases lay in between. The CDR3 loop reads CASSPWGGRDSPLHF. The CDR3 DNA reads TGTGCCAGCAGCCCATGGGGCGGAAGGGATTCACCCCTCCACTTT.

The CDR3 is CASSASTGVPANSPLHF. In nucleotides, the CDR3 is TGTGCCAGCAGCGCGTCGACAGGGGTCCCCGCTAATTCACCCCTCCACTTT. This rearrangement joins TRBV7-9 to TRBJ1-6; 8 positions agree with TRBD1. With V trimmed by 5 bases and J by 6 bases, 12 bases remained unmatched. There are 17 residues in the CDR3. CDR1 is SEHNR, CDR2 FQNEAQ, per germline (reference sequence).